This is a list of T cell receptor beta chains from one sample in a study of blood T cell repertoires in COVID-19. Profiled with immunoSEQ multiplex PCR; TCRdb holds only in-frame clones, not every one. This sample has some 100,000 clones; roughly 88% occur once, and the top ten carry roughly 7.4%. The sequenced sample was peripheral blood. These receptors were obtained from a woman in her 70s with acute or convalescent COVID-19. The conserved cysteine and the conserved F or W are not part of the CDR3 here. Each record gives: V gene, J gene, CDR3 protein.

V: TRBV6-6; J: TRBJ1-1; CDR3: ASSYYKSEAF
V: TRBV2; J: TRBJ2-5; CDR3: ASSPASGGQETQY
V: TRBV24-1; J: TRBJ1-5; CDR3: ATSGPGSGHDQPQH
V: TRBV18; J: TRBJ2-7; CDR3: ASSPLVEGEQY
V: TRBV11-2; J: TRBJ1-1; CDR3: ASSLDRTNTEAF
V: TRBV5-4; J: TRBJ1-2; CDR3: ASSFPTGTNYGYT
V: TRBV16; J: TRBJ1-5; CDR3: ASSKQLTQPQH
V: TRBV5-5; J: TRBJ1-1; CDR3: ASSRSPSGEAF
V: TRBV5-1; J: TRBJ2-1; CDR3: ASSLGGTDHNEQF
V: TRBV2; J: TRBJ1-6; CDR3: ASSVDTSPLH
V: TRBV18; J: TRBJ1-6; CDR3: ASSPDRNSPLH
V: TRBV5-1; J: TRBJ2-1; CDR3: ASNGGQGFSPSGYNEQF
V: TRBV2; J: TRBJ2-7; CDR3: AGTVGGREQY
V: TRBV19; J: TRBJ2-6; CDR3: ASSIRGSGANVLT
V: TRBV6-5; J: TRBJ1-5; CDR3: ASSSGQGGGPQH
V: TRBV11-2; J: TRBJ1-2; CDR3: ASSLGLGGTAYGYT
V: TRBV5-1; J: TRBJ2-5; CDR3: ASSFRHNEPAETQY
V: TRBV5-6; J: TRBJ2-3; CDR3: ASSLGPDTLDTQY
V: TRBV10-2; J: TRBJ1-1; CDR3: ASSESRDTEAF
V: TRBV5-4; J: TRBJ2-2; CDR3: ASSTLAGGDTGELF
V: TRBV7-9; J: TRBJ2-3; CDR3: ASSLLGTDTQY
V: TRBV24-1; J: TRBJ2-2; CDR3: ATKSDGGTGELF
V: TRBV5-5; J: TRBJ2-7; CDR3: ASSFGGGRGTSGSYEQY
V: TRBV5-1; J: TRBJ2-2; CDR3: ASSQQGSTGELF
V: TRBV6-1; J: TRBJ1-6; CDR3: ASSDVRANSPLH
V: TRBV13; J: TRBJ2-7; CDR3: ASSLEGQGYEQY
V: TRBV2; J: TRBJ1-5; CDR3: ASSEPRQGNQPQH
V: TRBV4-1; J: TRBJ2-5; CDR3: ASSQGRTGEETQY
V: TRBV14; J: TRBJ1-3; CDR3: ASSPDRGVGNTIY
V: TRBV7-2; J: TRBJ2-3; CDR3: ASSAGLAGTSTDTQY
V: TRBV27; J: TRBJ2-7; CDR3: ASSAYGTGLTYEQY
V: TRBV19; J: TRBJ1-5; CDR3: ASRNTNQPQH
V: TRBV10-3; J: TRBJ2-5; CDR3: AISEAGGGTQY
V: TRBV19; J: TRBJ1-2; CDR3: ASSIAQATGFYGYT
V: TRBV18; J: TRBJ1-3; CDR3: ASSPPGLLGRSGNTIY
V: TRBV29-1; J: TRBJ1-1; CDR3: SVGQGGTEAF
V: TRBV10-3; J: TRBJ1-2; CDR3: AITPDTNYGYT
V: TRBV4-1; J: TRBJ1-4; CDR3: ASSLRQELNEKLF
V: TRBV4-1; J: TRBJ2-5; CDR3: ASSQEQGIQETQY
V: TRBV7-8; J: TRBJ2-1; CDR3: ASSLEGHSYNEQF
V: TRBV3-1/TRBV3-2; J: TRBJ2-1; CDR3: ASSQFGAGRNNEQF
V: TRBV19; J: TRBJ1-4; CDR3: ASSGHGTATNEKLF
V: TRBV29-1; J: TRBJ2-1; CDR3: SVEKYEGYEQF
V: TRBV2; J: TRBJ1-1; CDR3: ASSLAGTVMNTEAF
V: TRBV28; J: TRBJ1-2; CDR3: ASIRPGQGNLLGGYT
V: TRBV4-2; J: TRBJ1-5; CDR3: ASSQDLFQPQH
V: TRBV16; J: TRBJ1-4; CDR3: ASSQSSRNEKLF
V: TRBV19; J: TRBJ2-5; CDR3: ASSIAGRKETQY
V: TRBV19; J: TRBJ1-5; CDR3: ASSIVAGIGQPQH
V: TRBV3-1/TRBV3-2; J: TRBJ1-5; CDR3: ASGQERSNQPQH
V: TRBV5-1; J: TRBJ2-6; CDR3: ASSLSSRATSGANVLT